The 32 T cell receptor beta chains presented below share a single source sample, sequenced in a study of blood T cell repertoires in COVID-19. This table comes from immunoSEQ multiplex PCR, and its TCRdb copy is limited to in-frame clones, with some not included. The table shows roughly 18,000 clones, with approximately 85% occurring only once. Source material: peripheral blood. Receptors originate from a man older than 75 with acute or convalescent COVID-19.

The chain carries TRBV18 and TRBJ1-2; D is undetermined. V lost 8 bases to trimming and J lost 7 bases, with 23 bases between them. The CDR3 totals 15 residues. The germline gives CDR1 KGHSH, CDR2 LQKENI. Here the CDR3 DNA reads TGTGCCAGCAAGCGCCGCGAAGAACTCTTTGGTGGCTACACCTTC. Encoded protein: CASKRREELFGGYTF.

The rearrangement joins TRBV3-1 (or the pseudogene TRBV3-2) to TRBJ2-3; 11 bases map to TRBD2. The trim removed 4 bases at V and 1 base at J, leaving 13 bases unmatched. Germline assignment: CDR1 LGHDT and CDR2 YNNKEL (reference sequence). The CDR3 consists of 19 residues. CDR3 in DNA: TGTGCCAGCAGCCCCTACAAGACTAGCGGGGCCTCTGGCACAGATACGCAGTATTTT. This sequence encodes CASSPYKTSGASGTDTQYF.

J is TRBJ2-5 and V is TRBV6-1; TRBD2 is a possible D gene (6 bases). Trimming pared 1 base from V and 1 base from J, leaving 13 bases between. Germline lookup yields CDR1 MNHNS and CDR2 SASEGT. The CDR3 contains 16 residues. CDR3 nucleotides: TGTGCCAGCAGTGAAGGCTACCGGGGGATCCAAGAGACCCAGTACTTC. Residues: CASSEGYRGIQETQYF.

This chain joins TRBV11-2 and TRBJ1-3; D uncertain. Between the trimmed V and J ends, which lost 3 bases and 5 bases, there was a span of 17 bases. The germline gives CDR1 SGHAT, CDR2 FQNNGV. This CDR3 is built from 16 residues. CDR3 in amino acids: CASSFGRNSRRNTIYF. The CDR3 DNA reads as TGTGCCAGCAGCTTCGGGAGAAACTCCCGTAGAAACACCATATATTTT.

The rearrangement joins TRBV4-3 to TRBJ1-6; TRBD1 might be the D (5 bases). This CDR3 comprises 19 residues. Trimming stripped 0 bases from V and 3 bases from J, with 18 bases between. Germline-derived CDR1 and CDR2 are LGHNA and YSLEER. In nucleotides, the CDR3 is TGCGCCAGCAGCCAAGATCTCGGTGGTGGCAGGGTCTATAATTCACCCCTCCACTTT. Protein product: CASSQDLGGGRVYNSPLHF.

The CDR3 sequence: CASSWTGNGYTF. The CDR3 nucleotides read TGCGCCAGCAGCTGGACAGGGAATGGCTACACCTTC. The V and J genes are TRBV5-1 and TRBJ1-2; 8 nucleotides align to TRBD1. The V and J ends lost 3 bases and 6 bases, in that order; junction bases with no gene match: 1. This CDR3 spans 12 amino acids. The V gene's germline CDR1 is SGHRS and CDR2 YFSETQ.

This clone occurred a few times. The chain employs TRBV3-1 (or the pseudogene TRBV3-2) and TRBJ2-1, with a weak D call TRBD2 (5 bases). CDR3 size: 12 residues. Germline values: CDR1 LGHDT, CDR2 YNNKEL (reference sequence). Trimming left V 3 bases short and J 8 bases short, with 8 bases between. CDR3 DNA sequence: TGTGCCAGCAGCCAGAGGGTCCATGAGCAGTTCTTC. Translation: CASSQRVHEQFF.

CDR3: CASSPGQGYSYTF. The CDR3 DNA sequence: TGTGCCAGCAGCCCAGGACAGGGGTACAGCTACACCTTC. J is TRBJ1-2 and V is TRBV7-2; TRBD1 aligns across 9 bases. Germline CDR1 is SGHTA and CDR2 is FQGNSA. J lost 9 bases, V lost 5 bases, and 7 bases had no gene match. CDR3 length equals 13 residues.

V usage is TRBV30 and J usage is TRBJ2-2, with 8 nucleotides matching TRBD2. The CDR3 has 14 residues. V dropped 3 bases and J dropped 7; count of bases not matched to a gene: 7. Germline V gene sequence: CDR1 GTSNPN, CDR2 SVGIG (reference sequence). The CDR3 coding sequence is TGTGCCTGGAGCAGCGGGGGCCGTGGCGGGGAGCTGTTTTTT. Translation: CAWSSGGRGGELFF.

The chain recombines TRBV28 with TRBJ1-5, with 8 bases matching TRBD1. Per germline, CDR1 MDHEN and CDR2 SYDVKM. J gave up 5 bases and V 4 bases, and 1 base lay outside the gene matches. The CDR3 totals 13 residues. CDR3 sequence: CASSSDRDQPQHF. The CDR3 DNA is TGTGCCAGCAGTTCGGACAGGGATCAGCCCCAGCATTTT.

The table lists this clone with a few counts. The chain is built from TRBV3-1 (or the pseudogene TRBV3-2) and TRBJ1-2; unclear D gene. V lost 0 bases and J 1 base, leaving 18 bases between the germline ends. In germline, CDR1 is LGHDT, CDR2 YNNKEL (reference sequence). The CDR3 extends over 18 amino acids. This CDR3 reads CASSQELSQITYNYGYTF. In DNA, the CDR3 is TGTGCCAGCAGCCAAGAGTTATCCCAGATCACATATAACTATGGCTACACCTTC.

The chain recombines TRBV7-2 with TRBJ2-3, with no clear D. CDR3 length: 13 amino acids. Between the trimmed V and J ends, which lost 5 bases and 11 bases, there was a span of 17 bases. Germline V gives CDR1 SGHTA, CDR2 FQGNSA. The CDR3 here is CASSPIELSRQYF. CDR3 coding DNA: TGTGCCAGCAGCCCGATCGAGCTAAGTCGGCAGTATTTT.

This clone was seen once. CDR3 in DNA: TGTGCCAGCAGTGAGTTACGGGCAGGGGTTTACACTGAAGCTTTCTTT. It translates to CASSELRAGVYTEAFF. V gene TRBV6-1 combines with J gene TRBJ1-1; weak D call: TRBD1 (6 bases). This CDR3 has 16 residues. CDR1 MNHNS and CDR2 SASEGT come from the germline V gene. Trimming removed 3 bases at V and 3 bases at J, with 17 bases between.

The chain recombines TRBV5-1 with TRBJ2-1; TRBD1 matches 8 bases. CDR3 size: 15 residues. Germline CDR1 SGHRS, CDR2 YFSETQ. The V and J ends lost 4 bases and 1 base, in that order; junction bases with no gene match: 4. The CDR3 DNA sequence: TGCGCCAGCAGCCTTGACAGGGGATCCTACAATGAGCAGTTCTTC. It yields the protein CASSLDRGSYNEQFF.

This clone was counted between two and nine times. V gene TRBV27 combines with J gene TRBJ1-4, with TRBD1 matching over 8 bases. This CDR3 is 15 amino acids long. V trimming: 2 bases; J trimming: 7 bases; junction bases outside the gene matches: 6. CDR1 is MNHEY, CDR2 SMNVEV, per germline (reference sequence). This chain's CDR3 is CASSLMAGGFEKLFF. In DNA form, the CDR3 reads TGTGCCAGCAGTTTAATGGCAGGGGGCTTTGAAAAACTGTTTTTT.

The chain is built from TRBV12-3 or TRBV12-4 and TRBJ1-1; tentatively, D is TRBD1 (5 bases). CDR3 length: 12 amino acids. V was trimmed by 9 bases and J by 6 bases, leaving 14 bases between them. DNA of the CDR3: TGTGCCAGTTCACGGGGGGTGGCTGAAGCTTTCTTT. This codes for CASSRGVAEAFF.

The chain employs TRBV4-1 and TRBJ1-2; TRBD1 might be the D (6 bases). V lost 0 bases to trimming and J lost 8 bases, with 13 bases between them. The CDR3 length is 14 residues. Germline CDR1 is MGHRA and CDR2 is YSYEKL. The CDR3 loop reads CASSQEWGPGGYTF. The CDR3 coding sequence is TGCGCCAGCAGCCAAGAATGGGGGCCGGGCGGCTACACCTTC.

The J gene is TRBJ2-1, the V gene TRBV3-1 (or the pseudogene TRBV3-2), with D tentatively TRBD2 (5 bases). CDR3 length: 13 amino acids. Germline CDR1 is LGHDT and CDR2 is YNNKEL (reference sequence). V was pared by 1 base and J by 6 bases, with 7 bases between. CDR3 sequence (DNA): TGTGCCAGCAGCCAAGCTCGGGGCAATGAGCAGTTCTTC. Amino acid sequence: CASSQARGNEQFF.

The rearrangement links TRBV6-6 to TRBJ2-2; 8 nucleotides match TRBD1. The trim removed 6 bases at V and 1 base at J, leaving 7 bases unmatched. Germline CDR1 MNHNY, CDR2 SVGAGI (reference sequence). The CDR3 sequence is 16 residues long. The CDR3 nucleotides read TGTGCCAGCAGCCACGAGGGGACAGGGAACACCGGGGAGCTGTTTTTT. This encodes CASSHEGTGNTGELFF.

The CDR3 nucleotides read TGTGCCAGCAGCCAGACTAGCGGGGGGTTTCACGAGCAGTACTTC. It encodes CASSQTSGGFHEQYF. The chain couples TRBV6-5 to TRBJ2-7, with 13 bases identical to TRBD2. Looked up from germline, CDR1 is MNHEY and CDR2 is SVGAGI. V lost 6 bases, J lost 5 bases, and 7 bases stayed unmatched. The CDR3 is 15 amino acids.

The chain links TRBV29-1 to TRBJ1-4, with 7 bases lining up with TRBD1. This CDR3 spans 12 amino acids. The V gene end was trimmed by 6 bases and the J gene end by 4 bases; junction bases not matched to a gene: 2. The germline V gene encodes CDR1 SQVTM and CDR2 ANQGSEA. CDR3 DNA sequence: TGCAGCGTACGGGACAGTAATGAAAAACTGTTTTTT. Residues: CSVRDSNEKLFF.

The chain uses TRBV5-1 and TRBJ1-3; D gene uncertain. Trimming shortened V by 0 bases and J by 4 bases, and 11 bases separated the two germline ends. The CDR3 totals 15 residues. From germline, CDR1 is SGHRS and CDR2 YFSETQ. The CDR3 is CASSLETVYGNTIYF. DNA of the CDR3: TGCGCCAGCAGCTTGGAAACAGTATACGGAAACACCATATATTTT.

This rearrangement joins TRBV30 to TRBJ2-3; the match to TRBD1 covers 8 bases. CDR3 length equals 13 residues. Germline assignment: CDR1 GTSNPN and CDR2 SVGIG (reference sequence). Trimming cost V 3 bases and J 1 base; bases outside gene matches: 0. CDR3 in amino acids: CAWRDRGTDTQYF. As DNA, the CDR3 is TGTGCCTGGAGGGACAGGGGCACAGATACGCAGTATTTT. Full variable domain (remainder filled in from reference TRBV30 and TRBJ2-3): SQTIHQWPATLVQPVGSPLSLECTVEGTSNPNLYWYRQAAGRGLQLLFYSVGIGQISSEVPQNLSASRPQDRQFILSSKKLLLSDSGFYLCAWRDRGTDTQYFGPGTRLTVL.

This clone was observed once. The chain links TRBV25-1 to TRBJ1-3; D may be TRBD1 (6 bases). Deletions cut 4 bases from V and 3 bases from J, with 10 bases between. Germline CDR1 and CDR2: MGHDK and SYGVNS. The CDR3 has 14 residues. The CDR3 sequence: CASSGGLRGNTIYF. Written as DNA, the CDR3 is TGTGCCAGCAGTGGGGGGCTACGTGGAAACACCATATATTTT.

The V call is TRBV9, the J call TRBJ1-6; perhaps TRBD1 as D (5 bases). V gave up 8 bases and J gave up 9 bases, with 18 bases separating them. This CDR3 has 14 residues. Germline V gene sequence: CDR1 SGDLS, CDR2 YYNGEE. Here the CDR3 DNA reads TGTGCCAGTGGGGGGAGGGCAGAGTTTTCACCCCTCCACTTT. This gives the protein CASGGRAEFSPLHF.

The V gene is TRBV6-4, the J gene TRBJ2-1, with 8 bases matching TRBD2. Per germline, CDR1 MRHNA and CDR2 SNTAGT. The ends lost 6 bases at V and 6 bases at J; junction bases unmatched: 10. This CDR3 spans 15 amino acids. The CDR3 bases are TGTGCCAGCAGCCAGAGCGGGGGCTCTTCCAATGAGCAGTTCTTC. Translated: CASSQSGGSSNEQFF.

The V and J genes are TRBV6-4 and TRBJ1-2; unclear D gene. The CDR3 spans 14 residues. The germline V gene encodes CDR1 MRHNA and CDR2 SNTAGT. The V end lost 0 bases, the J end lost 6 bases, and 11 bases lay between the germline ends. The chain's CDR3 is CASSDSRAGHGYTF. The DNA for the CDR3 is TGTGCCAGCAGTGACTCGAGGGCAGGCCATGGCTACACCTTC.

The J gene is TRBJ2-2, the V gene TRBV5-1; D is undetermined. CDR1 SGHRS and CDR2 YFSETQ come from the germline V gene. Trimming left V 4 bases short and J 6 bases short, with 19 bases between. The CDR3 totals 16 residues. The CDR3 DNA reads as TGCGCCAGCAGCCCAGAAAATCCAATCGCCGCCGGGGAGCTGTTTTTT. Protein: CASSPENPIAAGELFF.

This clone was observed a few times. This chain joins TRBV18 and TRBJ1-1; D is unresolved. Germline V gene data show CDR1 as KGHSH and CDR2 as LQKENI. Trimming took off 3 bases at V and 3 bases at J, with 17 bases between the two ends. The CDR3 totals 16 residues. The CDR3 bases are TGTGCCAGCTCACCCCTAGAAACACGTTTTCACACTGAAGCTTTCTTT. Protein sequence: CASSPLETRFHTEAFF. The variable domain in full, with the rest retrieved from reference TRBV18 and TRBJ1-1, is NAGVMQNPRHLVRRRGQEARLRCSPMKGHSHVYWYRQLPEEGLKFMVYLQKENIIDESGMPKERFSAEFPKEGPSILRIQQVVRGDSAAYFCASSPLETRFHTEAFFGQGTRLTVV.

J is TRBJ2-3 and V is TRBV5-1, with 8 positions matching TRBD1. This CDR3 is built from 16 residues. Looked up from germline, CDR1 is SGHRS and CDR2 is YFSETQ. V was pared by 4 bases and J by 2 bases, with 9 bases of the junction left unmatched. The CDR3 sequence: CASSTLTGAPTDTQYF. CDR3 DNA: TGCGCCAGCAGCACCCTGACAGGGGCGCCCACAGATACGCAGTATTTT.

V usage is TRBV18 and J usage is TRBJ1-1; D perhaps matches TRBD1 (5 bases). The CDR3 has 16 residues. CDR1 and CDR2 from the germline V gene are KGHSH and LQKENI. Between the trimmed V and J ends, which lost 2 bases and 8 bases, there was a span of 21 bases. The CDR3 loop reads CASSPGGGGFAVEAFF. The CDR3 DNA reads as TGTGCCAGCTCACCAGGGGGAGGCGGGTTTGCCGTAGAAGCTTTCTTT.

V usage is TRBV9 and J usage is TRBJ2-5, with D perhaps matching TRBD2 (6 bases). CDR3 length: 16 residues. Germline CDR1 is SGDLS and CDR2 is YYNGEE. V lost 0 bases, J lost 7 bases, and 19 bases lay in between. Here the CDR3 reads CASSVDPRGSGVTQYF. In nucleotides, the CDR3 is TGTGCCAGCAGCGTAGATCCCCGGGGGTCGGGGGTGACCCAGTACTTC.